Each of the 30 T cell receptor beta chains below was sequenced from the same sample in a study of T cell clusters in autoimmune cytopenias. TRB was amplified from 250 ng of peripheral blood genomic DNA per sample. TRB rearrangements were amplified by touch-down multiplex PCR with mixed TRB-A/B primers. With the multiplex PCR reads reprocessed, TCRdb shows one record per CDR3 protein and no DNA. This sample contains some 5,700 distinct CDR3 sequences. These data also featured in a second study, about T cell repertoires in aging, cancer and after chemotherapy.

The material sequenced was peripheral blood. The origin of the receptors is a human donor in good health.

The chain uses TRBV5-4 and TRBJ1-1; TCRdb designates TRBD1, a call that cannot be tested without DNA. Germline V gene sequence: CDR1 SGHNT, CDR2 YYREEE (reference sequence). This CDR3 spans 15 amino acids. CDR3 protein: CASSLTDSRNTEAFF.

The genes are TRBV18 and TRBJ1-2. Germline values: CDR1 KGHSH, CDR2 LQKENI. The CDR3 consists of 14 residues. The CDR3 here is CASSPPDPGYGYTF.

By frequency, this clonotype is medium-sized. This rearrangement joins TRBV19 to TRBJ1-5; no DNA is available, so the TRBD1 call from TCRdb remains unchecked. The CDR3 is 15 residues long. The V gene's germline CDR1 is LNHDA and CDR2 SQIVND (reference sequence). The CDR3: CASSLTGLRNQPQHF. Based on the CDR3 plus reference TRBV19 and TRBJ1-5, the full variable domain is DGGITQSPKYLFRKEGQNVTLSCEQNLNHDAMYWYRQDPGQGLRLIYYSQIVNDFQKGDIAEGYSVSREKKESFPLTVTSAQKNPTAFYLCASSLTGLRNQPQHFGDGTRLSIL.

In terms of frequency, this clonotype is medium-sized. The rearrangement joins TRBV6-5 to TRBJ2-5; with no DNA, the TCRdb D assignment of TRBD2 cannot be verified. The germline V gene encodes CDR1 MNHEY and CDR2 SVGAGI. This CDR3 is 19 amino acids long. CDR3 protein: CASSYSKGLAGGPPETQYF.

The chain recombines TRBV5-4 with TRBJ2-7; the TRBD1 assignment by TCRdb is unverifiable without DNA. The germline gives CDR1 SGHNT, CDR2 YYREEE (reference sequence). CDR3 size: 15 residues. The CDR3 spells CASSSGQAGGYEQYF.

According to its frequency, this clonotype is medium-sized. The chain carries TRBV30 and TRBJ1-5. Germline V lookup: CDR1 GTSNPN, CDR2 SVGIG (reference sequence). The CDR3 sequence is 14 residues long. This CDR3 is CAWSVLTGNQPQHF.

The chain links TRBV20-1 to TRBJ1-2; the D gene TCRdb calls, TRBD1, cannot be checked with no DNA. The CDR3 extends over 14 amino acids. Germline V gene sequence: CDR1 DFQATT, CDR2 SNEGSKA (reference sequence). The CDR3 region is CSASSGTGVDGYTF.

The chain is built from TRBV7-2 and TRBJ2-7; checking the TCRdb D call of TRBD1 is not possible without DNA. This CDR3 contains 13 residues. The germline V gene has CDR1 SGHTA and CDR2 FQGNSA. The CDR3 spells CASSLEGAGEQYF.

This clonotype is identified as medium-sized from frequency. The chain couples TRBV6-1 to TRBJ2-5; TCRdb's D call of TRBD2 is untestable without DNA. The germline V gene has CDR1 MNHNS and CDR2 SASEGT. There are 13 residues in the CDR3. The CDR3 reads CAVRGLNQETQYF.

V and J are TRBV9 and TRBJ2-6; TCRdb selects TRBD2, and the lack of DNA leaves this call unchecked. Germline lookup yields CDR1 SGDLS and CDR2 YYNGEE. CDR3 length equals 19 residues. CDR3 amino acids: CASSPGGIAGIRGANVLTF.

This clonotype registers medium-sized by frequency. The chain carries TRBV5-6 and TRBJ1-2; TCRdb reports TRBD1, a call that lacks DNA to check it against. CDR3 length: 14 residues. Germline V gene data show CDR1 as SGHDT and CDR2 as YYEEEE. The CDR3 spells CASSLGQIAYGYTF.

The CDR3 loop reads CASRQGLGLRSSPLHF. This chain connects TRBV6-2 or TRBV6-3 to TRBJ1-6. Germline CDR1 MNHEY, CDR2 SVGEGT. This CDR3 comprises 16 residues.

V usage is TRBV7-9 and J usage is TRBJ1-1; TCRdb's D call, TRBD1, is unchecked because there is no DNA. There are 17 residues in the CDR3. Germline loops: CDR1 SEHNR, CDR2 FQNEAQ (reference sequence). CDR3 region: CASSSPRGTPMNTEAFF.

This chain connects TRBV6-1 to TRBJ2-5; TCRdb's D gene call, TRBD1, goes unchecked for lack of DNA. Germline CDR1 and CDR2: MNHNS and SASEGT. The CDR3 consists of 14 residues. The CDR3 reads CAISPQGAGETQYF.

The J gene is TRBJ2-1, the V gene TRBV7-9; TCRdb outputs TRBD1, but without DNA this stays unchecked. Germline lookup yields CDR1 SEHNR and CDR2 FQNEAQ (reference sequence). The CDR3 extends over 14 amino acids. Here the CDR3 reads CASSLRLGGNEQFF. The full variable domain, with the rest looked up from reference TRBV7-9 and TRBJ2-1, is DTGVSQNPRHKITKRGQNVTFRCDPISEHNRLYWYRQTLGQGPEFLTYFQNEAQLEKSRLLSDRFSAERPKGSFSTLEIQRTEQGDSAMYLCASSLRLGGNEQFFGPGTRLTVL.

The chain combines TRBV5-4 with TRBJ2-7; absent DNA, TCRdb's TRBD2 call cannot be checked. The CDR3 loop spans 15 amino acids. Germline CDR1 reads SGHNT; CDR2 reads YYREEE (reference sequence). CDR3 residues: CASSQTSGRLNEQYF.

This clonotype ranks as medium-sized in terms of frequency. The chain employs TRBV18 and TRBJ2-1; TCRdb names TRBD2, which stays unverified in the absence of DNA. Germline V gives CDR1 KGHSH, CDR2 LQKENI. CDR3 length: 17 residues. CDR3 amino acids: CASSPVVGLADYNEQFF.

The V gene is TRBV6-2 or TRBV6-3, the J gene TRBJ1-2; TCRdb reports TRBD1, a call that lacks DNA to check it against. Germline CDR1 and CDR2: MNHEY and SVGEGT. The CDR3 has 14 amino acids. The CDR3 region is CASSALGASYGYTF.

This clonotype shows up as medium-sized by frequency. This chain connects TRBV5-4 to TRBJ2-6. CDR1 and CDR2 (germline): SGHNT, YYREEE (reference sequence). The CDR3 is 16 residues long. This CDR3 is CASSLKTFDGANVLTF.

This clonotype registers medium-sized by frequency. The genes are TRBV5-6 and TRBJ2-3; with no DNA, the TCRdb D assignment of TRBD2 cannot be verified. Germline loops: CDR1 SGHDT, CDR2 YYEEEE. CDR3 length equals 16 residues. The CDR3 sequence: CASSFPSGRVADTQYF.

This clonotype counts as medium-sized by frequency. The chain links TRBV6-5 to TRBJ2-3; the TCRdb D gene call, TRBD2, has no DNA to confirm it. The length of the CDR3 is 14 residues. Germline V gives CDR1 MNHEY, CDR2 SVGAGI. CDR3 sequence reads: CASKGLADTDTQYF.

This clonotype is called medium-sized (0.01 to 0.1%) based on its frequency. The rearrangement joins TRBV19 to TRBJ1-6; TCRdb designates TRBD1, a call that cannot be tested without DNA. In germline, CDR1 is LNHDA, CDR2 SQIVND (reference sequence). This CDR3 is 14 amino acids long. This chain's CDR3 is CASSPRDRNSPLHF.

Considering frequency, this clonotype is medium-sized. This chain joins TRBV19 and TRBJ2-5; the D call of TRBD2 rests on TCRdb alone, since no DNA is present to check it. This CDR3 contains 14 residues. Per germline, CDR1 LNHDA and CDR2 SQIVND (reference sequence). The CDR3: CASSNWEVAETQYF.

V usage is TRBV4-3 and J usage is TRBJ1-3; TCRdb proposes TRBD1, but this gene call is untestable without DNA. This CDR3 region has 16 residues. Germline CDR1 reads LGHNA; CDR2 reads YSLEER. The CDR3 spells CASSQGTGGSGNTIYF.

The chain carries TRBV6-1 and TRBJ2-3; without DNA, the TCRdb call of TRBD2 cannot be checked. The CDR3 has 17 amino acids. CDR1 MNHNS and CDR2 SASEGT come from the germline V gene. CDR3 protein: CASSLRWLAGVTDTQYF.

This clonotype is labeled medium-sized based on frequency. This chain joins TRBV29-1 and TRBJ2-1; TCRdb outputs TRBD2, but without DNA this stays unchecked. The CDR3 length is 13 residues. CDR1 SQVTM and CDR2 ANQGSEA come from the germline V gene. The CDR3 spells CSVDEREYNEQFF.

The V and J genes are TRBV15 and TRBJ1-1. CDR1 and CDR2 from the germline V gene are LNHNV and YYDKDF (reference sequence). CDR3 size: 17 residues. CDR3 region: CATSRDTLLGKNTEAFF.

The gene calls are TRBV20-1 and TRBJ2-7; lacking DNA, the TRBD2 call made by TCRdb goes unchecked. The CDR3 covers 14 residues. CDR1 is DFQATT and CDR2 is SNEGSKA in the germline V gene (reference sequence). CDR3 amino acids: CSARVDSGYYEQYF.

The chain carries TRBV7-2 and TRBJ2-7. Germline values: CDR1 SGHTA, CDR2 FQGNSA. The CDR3 runs to 15 residues. CDR3: CASSLEEGATYEQYF.

V is TRBV20-1 and J is TRBJ1-6. The CDR3 runs 15 residues. CDR1 is DFQATT, CDR2 SNEGSKA, per germline (reference sequence). This chain's CDR3 is CSATTYQQPTSPLHF.